This is a list of T cell receptor beta chains from one sample in a study of T cell responses to AZD1222 COVID-19 vaccine. Sequenced by immunoSEQ multiplex PCR; TCRdb stores in-frame clones only, minus some. The sample lists approximately 110,000 clones; around 94% were seen once. The input for sequencing was peripheral blood, taken on day 0 of AZD1222 vaccination. The receptors were sampled from an adult in good health. Both conserved end residues are part of each CDR3. The D gene is left open where the match is weak. For some rows the clone size is stated as once, few or many, or as a class when expanded; others skip it.

j_call,v_call,d_call,clone_size,cdr3_nt,cdr3_aa
TRBJ2-7,TRBV3-1/TRBV3-2,TRBD1,.,TGTGCCAGCAGCCAAGAAGATTACAGGGGGTACTACGAGCAGTACTTC,CASSQEDYRGYYEQYF
TRBJ1-5,TRBV18,.,.,TGTGCCAGCTCACCGAAGGTAGGGGCCGGTCAGCCCCAGCATTTT,CASSPKVGAGQPQHF
TRBJ1-2,TRBV5-4,.,.,TGTGCCAGCAGTATCCCGGGGTCTAACTATGGCTACACCTTC,CASSIPGSNYGYTF
TRBJ1-1,TRBV9,TRBD1,few,TGTGCCAGCAGCCCGGGACAGGGGATGAACACTGAAGCTTTCTTT,CASSPGQGMNTEAFF
TRBJ1-2,TRBV10-3,TRBD1,.,TGTGCCATCAGCGATGGACAGGGAAAAGAGGGCTACACCTTC,CAISDGQGKEGYTF
TRBJ1-2,TRBV5-6,.,.,TGTGCCAGCAGCTTTAAACATGACAGTGGCTACACCTTC,CASSFKHDSGYTF
TRBJ1-1,TRBV7-9,.,.,TGTGCCAGCAGCTCAAGGACTGAAGCTTTCTTT,CASSSRTEAFF
TRBJ2-7,TRBV27,TRBD1,.,TGTGCCAGCAGTACCGGGACAGCGGCCTACGAGCAGTACTTC,CASSTGTAAYEQYF
TRBJ2-1,TRBV5-1,.,.,TGCGCCAGCAGCTTCGGAGGGGGGAATGAGCAGTTCTTC,CASSFGGGNEQFF
TRBJ2-3,TRBV4-3,TRBD1,.,TGCGCCAGCAGCCAACACAGGACAGGGGCAACCACAGATACGCAGTATTTT,CASSQHRTGATTDTQYF
TRBJ1-1,TRBV5-1,.,.,TGCGCCAGCAGCTTGGGAGAGGGAGCTAACACTGAAGCTTTCTTT,CASSLGEGANTEAFF
TRBJ1-2,TRBV3-1/TRBV3-2,.,.,TGTGCCAGCACCCCACACAGCGAACTAAACTATGGCTACACCTTC,CASTPHSELNYGYTF
TRBJ1-2,TRBV9,.,.,TGTGCCAGCAGCGTAGGGACAGACCCTAACTATGGCTACACCTTC,CASSVGTDPNYGYTF
TRBJ1-3,TRBV5-1,.,once,TGCGCCAGCAGCTTGGTACAGGGTTCCGGAAACACCATATATTTT,CASSLVQGSGNTIYF
TRBJ2-2,TRBV27,TRBD1,.,TGTGCCAGCAGTATACAGGGGGAGGACGGGGAGCTGTTTTTT,CASSIQGEDGELFF
TRBJ1-2,TRBV5-1,TRBD1,.,TGCGCCAGCAGCTTGGCGGCAGGGGGGACAGGGATAAGCTACACCTTC,CASSLAAGGTGISYTF
TRBJ1-6,TRBV6-5,.,.,TGTGCCAGCTCCCGGGGGACGGATAATTCACCCCTCCACTTT,CASSRGTDNSPLHF
TRBJ1-1,TRBV10-3,.,.,TGTGCCATCAGTGGGAAAGGGACTCTGAACACTGAAGCTTTCTTT,CAISGKGTLNTEAFF
TRBJ1-5,TRBV7-9,.,.,TGTGCCAGCAGCTTAGGTGGGTTGGGTCAGCCCCAGCATTTT,CASSLGGLGQPQHF
TRBJ1-1,TRBV6-5,.,.,TGTGCCAGCAGTAAATACACTGAAGCTTTCTTT,CASSKYTEAFF
TRBJ1-1,TRBV10-1,.,.,TGCTCCAGCATAAAGGGCTTCAGGAGCACTGAAGCTTTCTTT,CSSIKGFRSTEAFF
TRBJ2-1,TRBV24-1,TRBD2,.,TGTGCCACCAGTGACCCAGCGGGAGAGGTGTACAATGAGCAGTTCTTC,CATSDPAGEVYNEQFF